This T cell receptor (beta chain) emerged from a study of cytomegalovirus exposure and HLA in healthy donors. Regarding the study as a whole: Presence/absence analysis assumed near-uniform sequencing depth across donors. On later analysis, the bulk of CMV-associated TCR beta chains appeared to be HLA-restricted.

PCR primers comprised 60 Vbeta and 13 Jbeta primers. Data came from immunoSEQ multiplex PCR; TCRdb stores just in-frame clones and leaves some out. The sample includes 150,000 to 170,000 clones, around 70% seen only once; the top ten take under 2.5%. Germline loops: CDR1 SNHLY, CDR2 FYNNEI. The CDR3 is made up of 13 amino acids. Remarks on this clone: The antigen is undetermined. A read error may produce the germline difference seen at one junction end.

This chain connects TRBV2 to TRBJ1-4; D is perhaps TRBD1 (5 bases). Sequenced input: PBMCs. The receptor comes from a man aged 25-45 years in good health and CMV-seronegative. In DNA form, the CDR3 reads TGTGCCGGCAGTGACCCCACAGGAGAAAAACTGTTTTTT. It encodes CAGSDPTGEKLFF.